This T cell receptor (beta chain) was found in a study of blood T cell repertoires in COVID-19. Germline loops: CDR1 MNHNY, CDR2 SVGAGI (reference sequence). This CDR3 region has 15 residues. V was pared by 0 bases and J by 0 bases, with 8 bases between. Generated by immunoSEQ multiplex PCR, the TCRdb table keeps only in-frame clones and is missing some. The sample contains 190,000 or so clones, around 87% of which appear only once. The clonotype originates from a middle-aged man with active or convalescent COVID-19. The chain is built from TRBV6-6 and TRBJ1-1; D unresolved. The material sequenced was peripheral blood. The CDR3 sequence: CASSYSLRVNTEAFF. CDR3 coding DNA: TGTGCCAGCAGTTACTCGTTGAGGGTGAACACTGAAGCTTTCTTT.